This T cell receptor beta chain was documented in a study of regulatory T cells in long-lasting Graves disease. General study results and limits: Preferential use of TRBV28, TRBJ1-2 and TRBJ2-5 was seen in persistent disease.

The CDR3 consists of 16 residues. CDR1 is WNHNN and CDR2 is SYGVQD in the germline V gene (reference sequence). J was trimmed by 5 bases and V by 3 bases; bases with no gene match: 9. Comments on this clonotype: Its antigen is not identified.

The sample's time point: newly diagnosed GD, antithyroid drugs for less than 3 months. The TCR library used RNA extracted from PBMCs. Through Arm-PCR of CDR3 regions and iRepertoire HTBI primers, TCR beta libraries were built. Original processing notes: Identification yielded 55 to 75 TRBV and 14 TRBJ segments across samples. TCRdb used MiXCR to reprocess the multiplex PCR reads, holding one entry per CDR3 protein. The V and J calls were not made by the authors but by TCRdb's processing. The sample holds 440,000 or so distinct CDR3 sequences, about 17% seen once. This sample was shared with a second study, whose subject was T cells in Graves' hyperthyroidism and ophthalmopathy.

The TCR originated in a young woman with Graves disease. This chain joins TRBV10-1 and TRBJ2-5; 10 positions match TRBD2. The sample was peripheral blood mononuclear cells (PBMCs), taken at new diagnosis, from a patient treated with antithyroid drugs. The CDR3 is CASSDPSGTSVETQYF. In nucleotides, the CDR3 is TGCGCCAGCAGTGATCCGAGCGGGACTAGCGTTGAGACCCAGTACTTC.